This record covers a single TCR beta chain. This clone came up a few times. Its antigen remains undetermined. Per-base qualities were not stored, and no clone one base away is much larger. The data originate from a study of OX40 agonist ivuxolimab in advanced cancers. About the full investigation: Ivuxolimab was an agonistic, fully human IgG2 monoclonal antibody directed against OX40 (CD134), a costimulatory receptor. Intravenous ivuxolimab was administered to patients every 2 weeks at six dose levels: 0.01, 0.1, 0.3, 1.5, 3 and 10 mg/kg. Among the 50 to 55 dose-escalation patients, around 20 had hepatocellular carcinoma, around 15 melanoma, 9 renal cell carcinoma and 9 head and neck cancer. In the dose-escalation cohort, approximately 82% of patients were male, and the mean age was 60 years with a range of about 20 to 79. Prior anti-PD-1, anti-PD-L1 or anti-CTLA-4 therapy was permitted, and checkpoint inhibitors had been received by roughly 42% of dose-escalation patients. Three dose-escalation patients achieved partial responses, one with hepatocellular carcinoma and two with cutaneous melanoma. The point of sequencing TCRbeta in the periphery was to test whether ivuxolimab changed TCR sequence diversity and drove clonal T-cell expansion. The paper describes the monotherapy dose-escalation part (N of about 57 patients) of the phase I trial of ivuxolimab.

General conclusions and limits of the study: Low levels of normalized T-cell clonal expansion were also seen in some patients who did not respond. Antigen specificity was not determined for the clonally expanded peripheral T cells. Clonal expansion of both CD4+ and CD8+ blood T cells was observed from baseline to week 6 at doses 0.1 to 3.0 mg/kg. After ivuxolimab, more expanded clones were found on average in CD8+ T cells than in CD4+ T cells. In partial responders in the 0.1-3.0 mg/kg groups, normalized peripheral clonal expansion was found to be among the lowest, especially among CD8+ T cells.

Genomic DNA was extracted from sorted cells for sequencing of the TCRbeta CDR3 region. The immunoSEQ Assay was used to sequence the TCRbeta CDR3 regions. TCRdb provides this immuneACCESS table in a form limited to in-frame rearrangements. Some clones are lacking; in checked studies, under half of them reflect an unresolved V gene, and why the rest are absent is not known. For this sample the table gives tens of thousands of clones, of which about 81% were detected only once. Together, the top ten hold over 2.5% of the sample. Trimming takes 0 bases from V and 5 bases from J, and the germline ends sit 9 bases apart. CDR1 and CDR2, per the germline V gene, are SGDLS and YYNGEE. The CDR3 spans 14 residues, from the cysteine through the phenylalanine. Left in the record is the CDR3 DNA by itself, 42 bases read in frame from the first base. The trial excluded patients who had a history of autoimmune disease or were on systemic immunosuppression. Peripheral blood for TCR sequencing was collected from all dose cohorts at baseline, on cycle 4 day 1, and on cycle 7 day 1. Samples came from an open-label, multicenter, first-in-human phase I dose-escalation trial of ivuxolimab. Adults with locally advanced or metastatic melanoma, renal cell, hepatocellular, or head and neck squamous cell carcinoma were enrolled in the trial. Before TCR sequencing, CD4+ T cells and CD8+ T cells were sorted from peripheral blood as separate populations.

This sequence was found in an adult with an advanced solid tumor such as melanoma, head and neck, liver or kidney cancer. The starting material was CD4+ or CD8+ T cells sorted from blood, obtained in a trial of the OX40 agonist ivuxolimab. The chain is encoded by TRBV9 joined to TRBJ1-5; TRBD1 might be the D gene, on 6 matching bases. The CDR3 reads as follows: CASSVEGGDQPQHF. The sequence in DNA is TGTGCCAGCAGCGTAGAGGGGGGGGATCAGCCCCAGCATTTT.